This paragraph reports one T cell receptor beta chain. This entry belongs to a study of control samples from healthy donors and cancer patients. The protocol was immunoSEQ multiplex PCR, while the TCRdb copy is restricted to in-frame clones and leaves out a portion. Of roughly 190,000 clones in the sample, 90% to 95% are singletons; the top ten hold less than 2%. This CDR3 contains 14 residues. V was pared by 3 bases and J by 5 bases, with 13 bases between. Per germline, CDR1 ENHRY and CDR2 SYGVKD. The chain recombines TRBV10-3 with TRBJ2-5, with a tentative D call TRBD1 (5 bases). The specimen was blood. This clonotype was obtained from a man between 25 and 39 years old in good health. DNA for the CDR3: TGTGCCATCAGTGACCAGGGTAGGCTCGAGACCCAGTACTTC. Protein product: CAISDQGRLETQYF.